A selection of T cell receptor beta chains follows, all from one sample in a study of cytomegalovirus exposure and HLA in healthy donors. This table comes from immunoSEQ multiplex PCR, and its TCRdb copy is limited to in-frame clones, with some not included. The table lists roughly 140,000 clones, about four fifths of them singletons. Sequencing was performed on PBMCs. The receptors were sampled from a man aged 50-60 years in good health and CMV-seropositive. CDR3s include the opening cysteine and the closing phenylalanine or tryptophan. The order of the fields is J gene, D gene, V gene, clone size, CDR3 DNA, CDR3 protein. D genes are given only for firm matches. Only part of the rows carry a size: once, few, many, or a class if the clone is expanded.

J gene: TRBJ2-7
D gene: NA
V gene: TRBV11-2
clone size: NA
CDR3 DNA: TGTGCCAGCAGCGCGACTAGATCGATCTCCTACGAGCAGTACTTC
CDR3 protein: CASSATRSISYEQYF

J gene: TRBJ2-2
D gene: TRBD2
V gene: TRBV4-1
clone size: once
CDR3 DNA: TGCGCCAGCAGCCAAGAGTCAAGGATTCGGACTAGCGGGAGTCGGACCGGGGAGCTGTTTTTT
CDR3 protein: CASSQESRIRTSGSRTGELFF

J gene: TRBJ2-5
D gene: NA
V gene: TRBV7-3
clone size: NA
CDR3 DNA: TGTGCCAGCAGCTGGCAGGGGAAAGAGACCCAGTACTTC
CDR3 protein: CASSWQGKETQYF

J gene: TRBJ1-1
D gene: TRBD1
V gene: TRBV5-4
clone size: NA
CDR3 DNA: TGTGCCAGCAGCTTGAGGGGGCGCGAAAACACTGAAGCTTTCTTT
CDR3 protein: CASSLRGRENTEAFF

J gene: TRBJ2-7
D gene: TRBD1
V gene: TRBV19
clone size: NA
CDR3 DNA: TGTGCCAGTAGTAGGAGACAGGGGATGGACGAGCAGTACTTC
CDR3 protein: CASSRRQGMDEQYF

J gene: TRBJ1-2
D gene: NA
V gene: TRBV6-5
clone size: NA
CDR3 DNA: TGTGCCAGCAGACGCACCATCGGGTATGGCTACACCTTC
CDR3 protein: CASRRTIGYGYTF

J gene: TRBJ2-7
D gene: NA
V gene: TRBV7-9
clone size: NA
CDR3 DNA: TGTTCCAGCAGCATTCTTAGCGGCGAGCAGTACTTC
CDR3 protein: CSSSILSGEQYF

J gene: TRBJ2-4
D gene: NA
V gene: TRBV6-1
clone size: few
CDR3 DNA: TGTGCCAGCAGCTTGGGGCCAGCCAAAAACATTCAGTACTTC
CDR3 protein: CASSLGPAKNIQYF

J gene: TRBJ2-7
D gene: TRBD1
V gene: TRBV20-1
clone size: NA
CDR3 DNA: TGCAGTGCTAGTAGGGGGCACGAGCAGTACTTC
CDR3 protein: CSASRGHEQYF

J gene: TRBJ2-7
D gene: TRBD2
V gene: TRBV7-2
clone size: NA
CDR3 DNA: TGTGCCAGCAGCTTAGCTACTAGCGGCGAGCAGTACTTC
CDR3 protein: CASSLATSGEQYF

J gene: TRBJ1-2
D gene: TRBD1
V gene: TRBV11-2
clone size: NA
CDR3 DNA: TGTGCCAGCAGCTTTGGACAGGCGATTAACTATGGCTACACCTTC
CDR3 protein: CASSFGQAINYGYTF

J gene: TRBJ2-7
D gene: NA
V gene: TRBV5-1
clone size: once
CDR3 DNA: TGCGCCAGCAGCTTCGAGGACACTGGTGGGTCCTACACCTACGAGCAGTACTTC
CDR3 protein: CASSFEDTGGSYTYEQYF

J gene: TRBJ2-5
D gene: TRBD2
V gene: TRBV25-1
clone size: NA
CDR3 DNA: TGTGCCAGCAGTGAGTGGAGGGGAGGGGCGGAGACCCAGTACTTC
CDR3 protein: CASSEWRGGAETQYF

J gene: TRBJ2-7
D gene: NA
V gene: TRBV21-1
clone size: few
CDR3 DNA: TGTGCCGCCCCCCGCAGAACCTACGAGCAGTACTTC
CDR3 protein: CAAPRRTYEQYF

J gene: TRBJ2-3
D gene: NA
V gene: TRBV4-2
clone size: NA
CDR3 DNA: TGTGCCAGCAGCCAACAAGGGAACCCCCAGGGGTATACGCAGTATTTT
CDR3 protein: CASSQQGNPQGYTQYF

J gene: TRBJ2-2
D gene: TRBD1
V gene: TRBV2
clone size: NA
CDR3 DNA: TGTGCCAGCAGTCCCGGACAGGCTTACACCGGGGAGCTGTTTTTT
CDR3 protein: CASSPGQAYTGELFF

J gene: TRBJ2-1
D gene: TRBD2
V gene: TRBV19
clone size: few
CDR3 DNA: TGTGCCAGTAGTGCCACCGGGACTAGCGGTTCCTACAATGAGCAGTTCTTC
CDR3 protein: CASSATGTSGSYNEQFF

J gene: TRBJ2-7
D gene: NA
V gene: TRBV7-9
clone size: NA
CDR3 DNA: TGTGCCAGCAGCTTTGGGGGCGGCTCCTACGAGCAGTACTTC
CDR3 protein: CASSFGGGSYEQYF

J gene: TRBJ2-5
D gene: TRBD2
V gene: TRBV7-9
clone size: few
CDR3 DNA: TGTGCCAGCAGCTTAGTAGTAGCGGGAGGGGAGACCCAGTACTTC
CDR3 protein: CASSLVVAGGETQYF

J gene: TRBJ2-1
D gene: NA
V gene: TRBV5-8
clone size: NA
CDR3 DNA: TGTGCCAGCAGCTGGGACACATACAATGAGCAGTTCTTC
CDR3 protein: CASSWDTYNEQFF

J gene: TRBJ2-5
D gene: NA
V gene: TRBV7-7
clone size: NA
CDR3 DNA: TGTGCTAGCAGCTTGAGGGAGGACCAAGAGACCCAGTACTTC
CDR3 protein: CASSLREDQETQYF

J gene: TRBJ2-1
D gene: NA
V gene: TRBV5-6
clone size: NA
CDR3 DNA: TGTGCCAGCAGCTGGCAGGGGGGTGAGCAGTTCTTC
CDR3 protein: CASSWQGGEQFF

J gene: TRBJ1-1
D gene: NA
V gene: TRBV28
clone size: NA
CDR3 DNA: TGTGCCAGCAGTATACAGAACACTGAAGCTTTCTTT
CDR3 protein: CASSIQNTEAFF

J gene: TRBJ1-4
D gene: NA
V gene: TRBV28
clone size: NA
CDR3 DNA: TGTGCCAGCAGTTTAAGGGCCAGGGCCAATGAAAAACTGTTTTTT
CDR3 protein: CASSLRARANEKLFF

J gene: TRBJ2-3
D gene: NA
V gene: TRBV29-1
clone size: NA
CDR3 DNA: TGCAGCGTTGGGCTAGGAAGCACAGATACGCAGTATTTT
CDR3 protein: CSVGLGSTDTQYF

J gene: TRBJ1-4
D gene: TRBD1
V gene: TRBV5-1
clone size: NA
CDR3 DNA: TGCGCCAGCAGCTTCGGGCAGGGGGTAACTAATGAAAAACTGTTTTTT
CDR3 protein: CASSFGQGVTNEKLFF

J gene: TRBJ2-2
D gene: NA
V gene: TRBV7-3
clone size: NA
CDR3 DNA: TGTGCCAGCAGCTTATCGGGGGATACCGGGGAGCTGTTTTTT
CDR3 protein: CASSLSGDTGELFF

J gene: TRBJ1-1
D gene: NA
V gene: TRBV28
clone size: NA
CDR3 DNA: TGTGCCAGCAGATTACCGGGACTGATGAACACTGAAGCTTTCTTT
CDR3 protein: CASRLPGLMNTEAFF

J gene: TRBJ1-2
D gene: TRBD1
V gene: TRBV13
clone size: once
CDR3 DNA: TGTGCCAGCAGCTTATCCGGACAGGGAAGATACACCTTC
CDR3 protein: CASSLSGQGRYTF

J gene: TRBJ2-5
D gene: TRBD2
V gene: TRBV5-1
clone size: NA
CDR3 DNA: TGCGCCAGCAGCGCGGGACTAGCGGGAGTCCCCTCCCAAGAGACCCAGTACTTC
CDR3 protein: CASSAGLAGVPSQETQYF

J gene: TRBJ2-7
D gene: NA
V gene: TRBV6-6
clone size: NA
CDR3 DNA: TGTGCCAGCAGTTTTGACAGCTACGAGCAGTACTTC
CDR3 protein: CASSFDSYEQYF

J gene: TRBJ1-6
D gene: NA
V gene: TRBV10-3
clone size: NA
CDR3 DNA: TGTGCCTCCCAGGAGGAGACGGGGTATTCACCCCTCCACTTT
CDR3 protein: CASQEETGYSPLHF

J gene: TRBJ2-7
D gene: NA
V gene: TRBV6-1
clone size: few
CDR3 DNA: TGTGCCAGCAGCGAGGACATAGAAGGCTACGAGCAGTACTTC
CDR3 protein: CASSEDIEGYEQYF